Below, one T cell receptor beta chain is given with its context. There are many counts of this clonotype. The antigen it binds to is not known. Within one base of it there is no much larger clone, and no base qualities were kept. The data were obtained in a study of T cell repertoires in cytomegalovirus infection (dated by TCRdb to the late 2010s). Background for the entire study: The HLA type of each donor mattered for the analysis, because public TCR beta signatures pointed to carriage of CMV infection along with the matching HLA type.

Broad study findings and their caveats: In both this cohort and an independent roughly 400-donor cohort, the cumulative frequency of public TCR beta family members distinguished carriers of CMV infection plus the relevant HLA type. In the ex vivo response, HLA-C-restricted CMV-specific TCR beta clonotypes were dominant, and in two of eight donors the single most frequent clonotype came from this HLA-C-restricted group.

Instrument on record: Illumina HiSeq 1500. In-frame beta chains were kept once TCRdb had trimmed the public reads at Q25 with fastp and called clones with MiXCR. Identical CDR3 protein sequences are pooled into one entry, listed with their most common genes and DNA. For this sample the table gives around 210,000 distinct CDR3 sequences, of which 6.5% were detected only once. Roughly 6% of the sample is taken by the ten largest. Looking up the germline V gene yields CDR1 SNHLY and CDR2 FYNNEI. The germline V end is reduced by 6 bases and the J end by 0 bases; junction bases left unmatched: 4. Measured from the cysteine to the phenylalanine, the CDR3 is 15 residues long. The entry retains the CDR3 DNA only, 45 bases that are in frame from base 1.

This chain joins TRBV2 to TRBJ2-1, and 8 bases in between align with TRBD1. The sequenced sample consisted of PBMCs. The receptor comes from a human donor in good health (CMV status not recorded). Some clones in this sample may be carry-over from other donors' samples. The sequence in DNA is TGTGCCAGCAGAGCAGGGGGCGGCTCCTACAATGAGCAGTTCTTC. This encodes CASRAGGGSYNEQFF.